The TCR beta chain described here comes from a study of beta chain features in type 1 diabetes. The isolated RNA, all of it, was reverse transcribed, so expressed TCRB transcripts were what got sequenced. Produced via immunoSEQ multiplex PCR; TCRdb's table is partial and in-frame only. In the table there are 970,000 or so clones, under 20% of which are singletons. Germline V gene data show CDR1 as MNHEY and CDR2 as SMNVEV (reference sequence). The ends were cut back, 5 bases at V and 7 bases at J, with 27 bases in the middle. CDR3 length: 18 residues. V usage is TRBV27 and J usage is TRBJ2-1; D is perhaps TRBD1 (6 bases). This receptor was identified in a woman aged 18 to 35 in good health. Sequenced material: naive CD4+ T cells from blood. CDR3 region: CASSRYRAAEAQVNEQFF. DNA for the CDR3: TGTGCCAGCAGTCGCTACAGGGCCGCGGAGGCTCAGGTGAATGAGCAGTTCTTC.